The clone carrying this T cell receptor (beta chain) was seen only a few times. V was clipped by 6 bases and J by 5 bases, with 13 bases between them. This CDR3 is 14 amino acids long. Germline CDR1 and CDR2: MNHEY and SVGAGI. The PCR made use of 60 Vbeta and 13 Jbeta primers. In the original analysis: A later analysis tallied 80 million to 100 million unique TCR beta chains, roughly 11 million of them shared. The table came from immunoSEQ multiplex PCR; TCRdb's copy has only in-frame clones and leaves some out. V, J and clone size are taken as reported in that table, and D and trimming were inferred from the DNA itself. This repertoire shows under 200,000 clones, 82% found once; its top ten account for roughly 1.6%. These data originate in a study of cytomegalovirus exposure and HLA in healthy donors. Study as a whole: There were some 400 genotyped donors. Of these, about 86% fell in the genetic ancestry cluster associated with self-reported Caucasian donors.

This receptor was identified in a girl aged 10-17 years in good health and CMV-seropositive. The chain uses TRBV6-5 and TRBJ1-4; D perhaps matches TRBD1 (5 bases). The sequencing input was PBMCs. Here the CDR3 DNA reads TGTGCCAGCAGCCGGGGGTTTGTGAATGAAAAACTGTTTTTT. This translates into CASSRGFVNEKLFF.